The rows below give T cell receptor beta chains drawn from one sample of a study of cytomegalovirus exposure and HLA in healthy donors. The table came from immunoSEQ multiplex PCR; TCRdb's copy has only in-frame clones and leaves some out. The sample contains about 35,000 clones, around 84% of which appear only once. The material sequenced was PBMCs. The receptors derive from a woman younger than 35 in good health and CMV-seronegative. The CDR3 runs from the conserved cysteine through the conserved F or W. D genes are given only for firm matches. Clone sizes are given selectively: once, few, many, or a class where the clone is expanded.

CDR3,DNA,D,J,size,V
CASSPPGVLNQPQHF,TGCGCCAGCAGCCCACCAGGGGTACTCAATCAGCCCCAGCATTTT,-,TRBJ1-5,few,TRBV10-2
CASSREGKTQYF,TGTGCCAGCAGCCGGGAGGGGAAGACCCAGTACTTC,TRBD2,TRBJ2-5,-,TRBV7-6
CASSYSRTNQPQHF,TGTGCCAGCAGTTACTCCCGGACTAATCAGCCCCAGCATTTT,-,TRBJ1-5,-,TRBV6-5
CASSLTGEAFF,TGTGCCAGCAGCCTGACAGGTGAAGCTTTCTTT,-,TRBJ1-1,-,TRBV11-2
CASSYVAGNYGYTF,TGTGCCAGCAGTTACGTAGCAGGGAACTATGGCTACACCTTC,-,TRBJ1-2,-,TRBV6-5
CASQGVGTEAFF,TGTGCCAGCCAGGGGGTAGGGACTGAAGCTTTCTTT,TRBD1,TRBJ1-1,-,TRBV6-1
CASSLSEGDTQYF,TGTGCCAGTAGTCTCTCGGAGGGAGATACGCAGTATTTT,-,TRBJ2-3,few,TRBV19
CASKQAAGTGELFF,TGTGCCAGCAAACAGGCCGCGGGAACCGGGGAGCTGTTTTTT,-,TRBJ2-2,-,TRBV11-1
CASSVGTSGNAEQFF,TGTGCCAGCAGCGTAGGGACTAGCGGGAATGCGGAGCAGTTCTTC,TRBD2,TRBJ2-1,-,TRBV9
CASGLADNEQFF,TGTGCCAGTGGACTAGCGGATAATGAGCAGTTCTTC,TRBD2,TRBJ2-1,-,TRBV9
CATTRDMNTEAFF,TGTGCCACTACTAGGGACATGAACACTGAAGCTTTCTTT,-,TRBJ1-1,-,TRBV11-1
CSVQNTGNYGYTF,TGCAGCGTTCAAAACACAGGAAACTATGGCTACACCTTC,-,TRBJ1-2,once,TRBV29-1
CASSSGGSSYEQYF,TGTGCCAGCAGTTCGGGGGGTAGCTCCTACGAGCAGTACTTC,TRBD2,TRBJ2-7,once,TRBV28
CASSQNNRARGYGYTF,TGTGCCAGTAGCCAAAACAACAGGGCGCGTGGCTATGGCTACACCTTC,-,TRBJ1-2,-,TRBV7-2
CASSLRAQETQYF,TGTGCCAGCAGCTTAAGAGCCCAAGAGACCCAGTACTTC,-,TRBJ2-5,few,TRBV7-9
CATSRDRGYTEAFF,TGTGCCACCAGCAGAGACAGGGGGTACACTGAAGCTTTCTTT,TRBD1,TRBJ1-1,-,TRBV15
CASSPQGPSFYSNQPQHF,TGTGCCAGCTCACCACAGGGGCCCTCCTTTTATAGCAATCAGCCCCAGCATTTT,-,TRBJ1-5,-,TRBV18
CATSRDWQVLETQYF,TGTGCCACCAGCAGAGATTGGCAGGTTTTAGAGACCCAGTACTTC,-,TRBJ2-5,-,TRBV15
CASSLQGKGTEAFF,TGTGCCAGCAGCCTCCAGGGTAAGGGCACTGAAGCTTTCTTT,-,TRBJ1-1,-,TRBV9
CATRQGALRVFAGELFF,TGTGCCACCCGCCAGGGGGCGCTTAGGGTTTTCGCCGGGGAGCTGTTTTTT,TRBD1,TRBJ2-2,-,TRBV10-3
CASSLQGNQPQHF,TGTGCCAGCAGTTTACAGGGGAATCAGCCCCAGCATTTT,-,TRBJ1-5,few,TRBV27
CASSFSTTLATEHF,TGCGCCAGCAGTTTTTCGACAACACTAGCTACGGAGCACTTC,-,TRBJ2-5,-,TRBV4-1
CAWSVQMGQDLNYGYPF,TGTGCCTGGAGTGTACAAATGGGACAGGACCTAAACTATGGCTACCCCTTC,TRBD1,TRBJ1-2,-,TRBV30
CASSQGGINEQFF,TGTGCCAGCAGCCAGGGGGGTATCAATGAGCAGTTCTTC,-,TRBJ2-1,-,TRBV7-3
CASSQGRAQGKYEQYF,TGCGCCAGCAGCCAAGGACGTGCACAGGGGAAGTACGAGCAGTACTTC,TRBD1,TRBJ2-7,-,TRBV4-1